Listed below are T cell receptor beta chains from one sample, sequenced in a study of blood T cell repertoires in COVID-19. Repertoires were generated with immunoSEQ multiplex PCR, while TCRdb's copy carries only in-frame clones and drops some. The table records a few hundred thousand clones, roughly 90% of them present only once. What was sequenced was peripheral blood. These receptors originate from a man in his forties or fifties with acute or convalescent COVID-19. CDR3s include the opening cysteine and the closing phenylalanine or tryptophan. The D gene is left open where the match is weak. Clone size is given for some rows only: seen once, a few or many times, or a class if the clone is expanded.

J gene	clone size	V gene	D gene	CDR3 DNA	CDR3 protein
TRBJ2-5	-	TRBV12-3/TRBV12-4	-	TGTGCCAGCAGCCTCCAAGAGACCCAGTACTTC	CASSLQETQYF
TRBJ2-7	-	TRBV7-3	-	TGTGCCAGCAGCTTAAGGGCGGGCACCACATACGAGCAGTACTTC	CASSLRAGTTYEQYF
TRBJ2-7	few	TRBV7-9	TRBD1	TGTGCCAGCAGCTTACCAGGACAGGGAAAATCAGGCTACGAGCAGTACTTC	CASSLPGQGKSGYEQYF
TRBJ2-1	once	TRBV4-3	TRBD1	TGCGCCAGCAGCCCTTCCCATACAGGGGGAACCTACAATGAGCAGTTCTTC	CASSPSHTGGTYNEQFF
TRBJ2-7	-	TRBV28	TRBD1	TGTGCCAGCAGTTTACCTACCACCCGGGACAGGGAGACCTACGAGCAGTACTTC	CASSLPTTRDRETYEQYF
TRBJ1-5	-	TRBV11-3	-	TGTGCCAGCAGCTTAGGGGGTAACAGGGATGATCAGCCCCAGCATTTT	CASSLGGNRDDQPQHF
TRBJ1-6	-	TRBV7-9	TRBD1	TGTGCCAGCTTGGGACAGGGGAATTCACCCCTCCACTTT	CASLGQGNSPLHF
TRBJ2-5	-	TRBV5-4	-	TGTGCCAGCAGCTTGCGTAGGGGCCCTTTGCGAGAGACCCAGTACTTC	CASSLRRGPLRETQYF
TRBJ2-3	-	TRBV5-8	-	TGTGCCACCCTGGTGCGGGCGACAGATACGCAGTATTTT	CATLVRATDTQYF
TRBJ2-5	-	TRBV4-1	-	TGCGCCAGCAGCGAAAGGGTGAGGCGGGAAGAGACCCAGTACTTC	CASSERVRREETQYF
TRBJ2-3	-	TRBV4-2	-	TGTGCCAGCAGCCAAGATACCAACAGGGATCCAGATACGCAGTATTTT	CASSQDTNRDPDTQYF
TRBJ1-2	-	TRBV20-1	-	TGCAGTGCCAGACAGTATGGCTACACCTTC	CSARQYGYTF
TRBJ1-1	few	TRBV29-1	-	TGCAGCGTTGAAATGGCTGAGACGGGGGGTGAAGCTTTCTTT	CSVEMAETGGEAFF
TRBJ2-7	-	TRBV28	TRBD1	TGTGCCAGCAGGATCCTGCCAGGGGGCTACGAGCAGTACTTC	CASRILPGGYEQYF
TRBJ1-5	-	TRBV28	TRBD1	TGTGCCAGCAACGGACAGGGTCAGCCCCAGCATTTT	CASNGQGQPQHF
TRBJ1-1	-	TRBV6-5	-	TGTGCCAGCAGCCGGGCCGCGGGGAACACTGAAGCTTTCTTT	CASSRAAGNTEAFF
TRBJ1-4	-	TRBV10-2	TRBD1	TGCGCCAGCAGCGGACAGGGGAAGGATGAAAAACTGTTTTTT	CASSGQGKDEKLFF
TRBJ2-1	-	TRBV10-2	TRBD2	TGCGCCAGCAGTGACCGTAGCGGGAGTTTCAATGAGCAGTTCTTC	CASSDRSGSFNEQFF
TRBJ1-1	once	TRBV7-6	TRBD1	TGTGCCAGCAGCTTAATAGGACAGGGTGGCACTGAAGCTTTCTTT	CASSLIGQGGTEAFF
TRBJ2-1	once	TRBV27	TRBD2	TGTGCCAGCAGTTTATGGGCTAGCGGGAGGGGCAATGAGCAGTTCTTC	CASSLWASGRGNEQFF
TRBJ2-5	-	TRBV13	-	TGTGCCAGCAGCGAAGAAAGGACAGCCACCCTAGAGACCCAGTACTTC	CASSEERTATLETQYF
TRBJ2-3	-	TRBV21-1	-	TGTGCCAGCAGCATGGGCGCAGATACGCAGTATTTT	CASSMGADTQYF
TRBJ1-2	-	TRBV4-1	TRBD1	TGCGCCAGCAGCCCGCTACGGGCGGGACAGGCCGCCTATGGCTACACCTTC	CASSPLRAGQAAYGYTF
TRBJ2-2	-	TRBV7-2	TRBD2	TGTGCCAGCAGCCTACTCGGGGGGGGTATATCCACCGGGGAGCTGTTTTTT	CASSLLGGGISTGELFF
TRBJ1-1	-	TRBV19	-	TGTGCCAGTAGTCCGAAGACACGGAACACTGAAGCTTTCTTT	CASSPKTRNTEAFF
TRBJ1-1	-	TRBV12-3/TRBV12-4	-	TGTGCCAGCAGTTCAAGCGGGACTGAAGCTTTCTTT	CASSSSGTEAFF
TRBJ1-4	-	TRBV9	-	TGTGCCAGCAGCCCCCACAGGGATTCTAATGAAAAACTGTTTTTT	CASSPHRDSNEKLFF
TRBJ2-7	-	TRBV5-1	-	TGCGCCAGCAGCCTGATTGGGGCCGCGGGAAGGGAGCAGTACTTC	CASSLIGAAGREQYF
TRBJ1-4	-	TRBV9	-	TGTGCCAGCAGCGGAGTAAATCCGAGTGAAAAACTGTTTTTT	CASSGVNPSEKLFF
TRBJ2-7	once	TRBV29-1	-	TGCAGCGTTGAAGATGCTCGGGGTGTCAGCGAGAGCTACGAGCAGTACTTC	CSVEDARGVSESYEQYF
TRBJ2-7	once	TRBV5-4	TRBD2	TGTGCCAGCAGCTTAGCGGGAGGGGGCTACGAGCAGTACTTC	CASSLAGGGYEQYF
TRBJ2-7	-	TRBV7-8	TRBD1	TGTGCCAGCAGCTTAGTCCCAGGGGGCTCGGGAGAGCAGTACTTC	CASSLVPGGSGEQYF
TRBJ2-7	-	TRBV19	-	TGTGCCAGTAGTATAGTCTTCCCATCGACGGCCGAGACTACCTACGAGCAGTACTTC	CASSIVFPSTAETTYEQYF
TRBJ1-1	-	TRBV2	TRBD1	TGTGCCAGCAGTGGACAGGGAACGTACACTGAAGCTTTCTTT	CASSGQGTYTEAFF
TRBJ2-1	once	TRBV10-1	TRBD1	TGCGCCAGCAGTCCCGGGACAGTCCATAGATTGCTCTACAATGAGCAGTTCTTC	CASSPGTVHRLLYNEQFF
TRBJ2-2	-	TRBV2	TRBD1	TGTGCCAGCAGCCAACAGGGGACGAACACCGGGGAGCTGTTTTTT	CASSQQGTNTGELFF
TRBJ1-2	-	TRBV30	-	TGTGCCTGGAGGTCAGGGGCAGGGGATGGCTACACCTTC	CAWRSGAGDGYTF